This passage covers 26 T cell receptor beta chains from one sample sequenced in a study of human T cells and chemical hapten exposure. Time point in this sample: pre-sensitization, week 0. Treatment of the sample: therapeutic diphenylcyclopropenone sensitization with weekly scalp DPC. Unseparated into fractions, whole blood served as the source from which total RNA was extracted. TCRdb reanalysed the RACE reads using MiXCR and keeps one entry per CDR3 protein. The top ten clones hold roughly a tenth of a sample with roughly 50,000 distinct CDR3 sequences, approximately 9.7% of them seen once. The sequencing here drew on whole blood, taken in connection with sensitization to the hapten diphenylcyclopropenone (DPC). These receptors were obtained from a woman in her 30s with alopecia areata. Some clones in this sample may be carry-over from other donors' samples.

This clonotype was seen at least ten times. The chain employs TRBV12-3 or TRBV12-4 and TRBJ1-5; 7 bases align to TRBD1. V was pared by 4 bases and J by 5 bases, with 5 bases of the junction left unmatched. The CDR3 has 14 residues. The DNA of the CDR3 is TGTGCCAGCAGTTCGACAGGGATGGATCAGCCCCAGCATTTT. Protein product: CASSSTGMDQPQHF.

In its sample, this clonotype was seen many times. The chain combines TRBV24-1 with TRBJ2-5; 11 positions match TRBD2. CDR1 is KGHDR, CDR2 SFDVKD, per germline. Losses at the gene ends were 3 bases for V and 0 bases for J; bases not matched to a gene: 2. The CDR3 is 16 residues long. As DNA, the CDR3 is TGTGCCACCAGTGATCTAGCGGGGGGAAACCAAGAGACCCAGTACTTC. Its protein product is CATSDLAGGNQETQYF.

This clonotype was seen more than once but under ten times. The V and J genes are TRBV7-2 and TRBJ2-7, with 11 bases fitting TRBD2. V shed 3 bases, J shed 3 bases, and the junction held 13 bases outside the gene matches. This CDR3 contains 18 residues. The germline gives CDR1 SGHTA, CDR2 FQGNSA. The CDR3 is CASSFERPSGGFSYEQYF. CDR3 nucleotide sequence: TGTGCCAGCAGCTTCGAGCGCCCTAGCGGGGGGTTTAGCTACGAGCAGTACTTC.

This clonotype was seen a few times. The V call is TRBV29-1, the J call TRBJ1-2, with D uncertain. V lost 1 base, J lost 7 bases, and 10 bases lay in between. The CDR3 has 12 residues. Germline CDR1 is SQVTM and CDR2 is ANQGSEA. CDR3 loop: CSVEVLVGGYTF. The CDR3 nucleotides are TGCAGCGTTGAAGTCTTGGTTGGTGGCTACACCTTC.

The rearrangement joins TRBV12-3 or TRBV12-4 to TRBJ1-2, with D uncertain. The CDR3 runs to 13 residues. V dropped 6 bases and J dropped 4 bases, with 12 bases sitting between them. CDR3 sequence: CASSPTDCYGYTF. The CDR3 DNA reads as TGTGCCAGCAGCCCGACGGATTGCTATGGCTACACCTTC.

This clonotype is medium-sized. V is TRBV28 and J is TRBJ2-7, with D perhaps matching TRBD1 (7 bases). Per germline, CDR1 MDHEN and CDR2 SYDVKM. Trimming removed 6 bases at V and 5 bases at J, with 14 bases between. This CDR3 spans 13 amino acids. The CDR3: CASRQPGGHEQYF. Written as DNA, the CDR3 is TGTGCCAGCAGACAACCAGGGGGGCACGAGCAGTACTTC.

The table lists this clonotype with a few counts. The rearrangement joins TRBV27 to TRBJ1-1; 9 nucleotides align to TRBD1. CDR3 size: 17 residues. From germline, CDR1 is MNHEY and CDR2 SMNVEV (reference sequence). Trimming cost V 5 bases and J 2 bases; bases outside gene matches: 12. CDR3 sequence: CASSPSTGGKENTEAFF. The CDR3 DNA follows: TGTGCCAGCAGTCCGTCGACAGGGGGAAAGGAAAACACTGAAGCTTTCTTT.

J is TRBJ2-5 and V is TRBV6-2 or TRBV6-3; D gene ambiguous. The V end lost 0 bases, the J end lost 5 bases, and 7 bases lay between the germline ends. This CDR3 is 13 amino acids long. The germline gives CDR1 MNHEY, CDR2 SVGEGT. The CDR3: CASSYSNSETQYF. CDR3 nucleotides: TGTGCCAGCAGTTACTCGAACTCCGAGACCCAGTACTTC.

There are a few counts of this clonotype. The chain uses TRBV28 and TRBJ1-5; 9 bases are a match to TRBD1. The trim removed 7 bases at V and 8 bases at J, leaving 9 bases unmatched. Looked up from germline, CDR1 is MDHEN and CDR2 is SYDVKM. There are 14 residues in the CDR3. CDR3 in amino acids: CASKSGQGGKPQHF. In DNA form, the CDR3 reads TGTGCCAGCAAGTCGGGACAGGGTGGAAAGCCCCAGCATTTT.

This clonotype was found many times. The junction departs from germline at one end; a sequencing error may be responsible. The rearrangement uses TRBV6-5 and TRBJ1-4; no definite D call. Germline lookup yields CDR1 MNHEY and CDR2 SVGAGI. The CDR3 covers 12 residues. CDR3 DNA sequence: TGTGCCAGCAGTGACTCAAATGAAAAACTGTTTTTT. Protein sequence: CASSDSNEKLFF.

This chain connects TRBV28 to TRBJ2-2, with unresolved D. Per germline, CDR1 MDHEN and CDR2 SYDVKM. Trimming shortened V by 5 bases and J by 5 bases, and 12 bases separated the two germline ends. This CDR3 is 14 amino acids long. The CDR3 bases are TGTGCCAGCAGTCTGACAACAGCTACCGGGGAGCTGTTTTTT. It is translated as CASSLTTATGELFF.

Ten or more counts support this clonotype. In nucleotides, the CDR3 is TGTGCCAGCAGCCCGAAAGAGCGATACGAGCAGTACTTC. This codes for CASSPKERYEQYF. The gene calls are TRBV14 and TRBJ2-7; D unresolved. CDR1 and CDR2 from the germline V gene are SGHDN and FVKESK. The CDR3 has 13 amino acids. Trimming left V 4 bases short and J 4 bases short, with 11 bases between.

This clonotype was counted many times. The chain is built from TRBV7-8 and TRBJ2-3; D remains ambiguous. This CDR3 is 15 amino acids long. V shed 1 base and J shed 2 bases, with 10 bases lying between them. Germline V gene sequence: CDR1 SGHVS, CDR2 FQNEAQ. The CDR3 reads CASSLGFRTTDTQYF. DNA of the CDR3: TGTGCCAGCAGCTTAGGGTTCCGGACCACAGATACGCAGTATTTT. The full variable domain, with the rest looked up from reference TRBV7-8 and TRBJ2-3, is GAGVSQSPRYKVAKRGQDVALRCDPISGHVSLFWYQQALGQGPEFLTYFQNEAQLDKSGLPSDRFFAERPEGSVSTLKIQRTQQEDSAVYLCASSLGFRTTDTQYFGPGTRLTVL.

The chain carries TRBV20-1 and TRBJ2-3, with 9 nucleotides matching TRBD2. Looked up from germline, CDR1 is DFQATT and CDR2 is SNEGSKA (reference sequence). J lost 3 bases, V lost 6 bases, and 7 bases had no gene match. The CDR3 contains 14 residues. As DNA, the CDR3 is TGCAGTGCCCCGATAGCGGGGGCAACAGATACGCAGTATTTT. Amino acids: CSAPIAGATDTQYF.

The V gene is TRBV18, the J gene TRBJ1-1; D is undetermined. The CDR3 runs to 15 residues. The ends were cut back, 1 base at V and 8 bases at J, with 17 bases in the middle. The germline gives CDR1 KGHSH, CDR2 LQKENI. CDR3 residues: CASSPRRPGEGEAFF. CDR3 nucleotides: TGTGCCAGCTCACCACGACGTCCCGGGGAAGGGGAAGCTTTCTTT.

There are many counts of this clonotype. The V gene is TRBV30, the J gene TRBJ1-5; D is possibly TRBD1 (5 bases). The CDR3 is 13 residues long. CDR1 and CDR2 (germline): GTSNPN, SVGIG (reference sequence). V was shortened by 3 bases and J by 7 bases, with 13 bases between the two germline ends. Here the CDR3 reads CAWSSEGSQPQHF. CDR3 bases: TGTGCCTGGAGCAGTGAGGGGAGCCAGCCCCAGCATTTT.

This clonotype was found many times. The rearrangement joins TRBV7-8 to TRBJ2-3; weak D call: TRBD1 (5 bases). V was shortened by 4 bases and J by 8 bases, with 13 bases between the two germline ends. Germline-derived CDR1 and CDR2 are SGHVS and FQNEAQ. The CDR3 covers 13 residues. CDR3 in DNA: TGTGCCAGCAGCTCAGGGCCCAAGGGTACGCAGTATTTT. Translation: CASSSGPKGTQYF.

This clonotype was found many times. CDR3 nucleotides: TGTGCCAGCAGTAGATCGAACACTGAAGCTTTCTTT. It encodes CASSRSNTEAFF. V and J are TRBV6-5 and TRBJ1-1; no firm D call. CDR3 length: 12 amino acids. Germline CDR1 is MNHEY and CDR2 is SVGAGI. Trimming took 5 bases from V and 1 from J, leaving 5 bases between them.

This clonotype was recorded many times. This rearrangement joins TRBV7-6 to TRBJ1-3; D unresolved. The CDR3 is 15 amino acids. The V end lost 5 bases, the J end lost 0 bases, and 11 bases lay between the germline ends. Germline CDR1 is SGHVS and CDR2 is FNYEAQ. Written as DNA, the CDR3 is TGTGCCAGCAGCCCCCGGAGGAGCTCTGGAAACACCATATATTTT. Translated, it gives CASSPRRSSGNTIYF.

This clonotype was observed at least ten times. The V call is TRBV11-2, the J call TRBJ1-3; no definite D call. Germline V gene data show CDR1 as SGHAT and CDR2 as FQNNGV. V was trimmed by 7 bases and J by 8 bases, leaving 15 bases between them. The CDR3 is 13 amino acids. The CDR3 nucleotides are TGTGCCAGCAAGCGAAGTGGGGAGGACACCATATATTTT. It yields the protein CASKRSGEDTIYF.

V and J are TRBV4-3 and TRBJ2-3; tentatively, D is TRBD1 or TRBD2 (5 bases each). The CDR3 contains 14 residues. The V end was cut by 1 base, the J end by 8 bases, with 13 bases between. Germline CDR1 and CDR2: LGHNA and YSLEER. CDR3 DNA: TGCGCCAGCAGCCAAGCGAGGGGCGAGAGTACGCAGTATTTT. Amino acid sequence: CASSQARGESTQYF.

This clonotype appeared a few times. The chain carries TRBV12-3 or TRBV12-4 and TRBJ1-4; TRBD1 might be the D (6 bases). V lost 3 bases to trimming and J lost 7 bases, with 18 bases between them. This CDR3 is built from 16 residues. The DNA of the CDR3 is TGTGCCAGCAGTTTCTATGTGGCAGGGGTTGGTGAAAAACTGTTTTTT. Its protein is CASSFYVAGVGEKLFF.

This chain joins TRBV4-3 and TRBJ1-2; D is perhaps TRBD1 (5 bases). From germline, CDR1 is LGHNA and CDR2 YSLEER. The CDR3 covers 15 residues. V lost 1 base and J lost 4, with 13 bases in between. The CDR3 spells CASSQGQGEAYGYTF. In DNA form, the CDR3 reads TGCGCCAGCAGCCAAGGCCAGGGTGAGGCCTATGGCTACACCTTC.

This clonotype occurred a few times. The CDR3 region has the DNA TGTGCCAGCACCCGGGGGACAGAATATCCGCAGGGAGAGCAGTTCTTC. Translation gives CASTRGTEYPQGEQFF. The chain uses TRBV27 and TRBJ2-1, with a possible D match to TRBD1 (7 bases). The CDR3 covers 16 residues. Germline lookup yields CDR1 MNHEY and CDR2 SMNVEV (reference sequence). V shed 7 bases and J shed 10 bases, with 26 bases lying between them.

The CDR3: CASSQASSGGAFADTQYF. CDR3 bases: TGTGCCAGCAGCCAAGCCTCGAGCGGGGGGGCCTTCGCAGATACGCAGTATTTT. This chain connects TRBV4-2 to TRBJ2-3; 10 bases agree with TRBD2. Germline V gives CDR1 LGHNA, CDR2 YNFKEQ. The ends lost 1 base at V and 4 bases at J; junction bases unmatched: 11. The CDR3 totals 18 residues.

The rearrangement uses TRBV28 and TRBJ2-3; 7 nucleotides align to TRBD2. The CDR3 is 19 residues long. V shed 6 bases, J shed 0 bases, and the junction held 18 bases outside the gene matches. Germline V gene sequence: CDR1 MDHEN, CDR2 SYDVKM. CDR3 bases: TGTGCCAGCAGCCCTACCTCCTTCACACTAGCGCACAGCACAGATACGCAGTATTTT. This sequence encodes CASSPTSFTLAHSTDTQYF.